What follows are 29 T cell receptor beta chains derived from one specimen sequenced in a study of cytomegalovirus exposure and HLA in healthy donors. Data came from immunoSEQ multiplex PCR; TCRdb stores just in-frame clones and leaves some out. This sample yields 100,000 to 150,000 clones, of which roughly 95% are seen a single time; approximately 1.5% belongs to the top ten. Sequencing was performed on PBMCs. All receptors derive from a man between 18 and 35 years old in good health and CMV-seronegative.

J is TRBJ2-1 and V is TRBV11-3, with no clear D. V was shortened by 4 bases and J by 7 bases, with 11 bases between the two germline ends. The germline V gene has CDR1 SGHNT and CDR2 YENEEA. The CDR3 loop spans 13 amino acids. CDR3 residues: CASSSQRSNEQFF. The CDR3, as DNA: TGTGCCAGCAGCTCTCAAAGGAGTAATGAGCAGTTCTTC.

The table lists this clone with a few counts. At one end, the junction sequence differs from germline, possibly due to a read error. This chain links TRBV10-2 with TRBJ2-7; D unclear. The CDR3 runs to 12 residues. Germline lookup yields CDR1 WSHSY and CDR2 SAAADI. DNA of the CDR3: TGCGCCAGCCGTGACAACTCCTACGAGCAGTACTTC. Its translation: CASRDNSYEQYF.

The chain joins TRBV2 to TRBJ2-3; D call uncertain. The CDR3 covers 13 residues. Germline V gene data show CDR1 as SNHLY and CDR2 as FYNNEI. V was cut by 6 bases and J by 0 bases, with 7 bases left in between. CDR3 region: CASRSGSTDTQYF. CDR3 bases: TGTGCCAGCAGGTCCGGTAGCACAGATACGCAGTATTTT. Full variable domain (outside the CDR3, taken from reference TRBV2 and TRBJ2-3): EPEVTQTPSHQVTQMGQEVILRCVPISNHLYFYWYRQILGQKVEFLVSFYNNEISEKSEIFDDQFSVERPDGSNFTLKIRSTKLEDSAMYFCASRSGSTDTQYFGPGTRLTVL.

The chain joins TRBV27 to TRBJ2-2; 8 bases are shared with TRBD1. J gave up 6 bases and V 6 bases, and 15 bases lay outside the gene matches. The CDR3 runs 17 residues. The germline V gene encodes CDR1 MNHEY and CDR2 SMNVEV (reference sequence). The CDR3 is CASRTPYAGGAAGELFF. Written as DNA, the CDR3 is TGTGCCAGCAGAACCCCTTACGCAGGGGGCGCGGCCGGGGAGCTGTTTTTT.

V gene TRBV5-1 combines with J gene TRBJ1-5; D ambiguous. Trimming left V 2 bases short and J 4 bases short, with 10 bases between. The germline CDR1 and CDR2 sequences are SGHRS and YFSETQ. This CDR3 comprises 14 residues. The CDR3 sequence: CASSLQGGNQPQHF. CDR3 in DNA: TGCGCCAGCAGCTTACAAGGAGGGAATCAGCCCCAGCATTTT.

The chain recombines TRBV19 with TRBJ2-1; D gene ambiguous. The CDR3 is 11 residues long. Germline loops: CDR1 LNHDA, CDR2 SQIVND (reference sequence). V was cut by 3 bases and J by 7 bases, with 4 bases left in between. The CDR3 bases are TGTGCCAGTAGTATGCGTAATGAGCAGTTCTTC. Protein: CASSMRNEQFF.

The rearrangement uses TRBV7-2 and TRBJ2-1; D remains unclear. Germline V CDR1 and CDR2: SGHTA, FQGNSA. With 1 base removed from V and 7 bases from J, the gap between germline ends came to 11 bases. The CDR3 length is 14 residues. The CDR3 DNA follows: TGTGCCAGCAGCTTAGGGCAGGCACGGAATGAGCAGTTCTTC. It encodes CASSLGQARNEQFF. The full variable domain, completed using reference TRBV7-2 and TRBJ2-1, is GAGVSQSPSNKVTEKGKDVELRCDPISGHTALYWYRQSLGQGLEFLIYFQGNSAPDKSGLPSDRFSAERTGGSVSTLTIQRTQQEDSAVYLCASSLGQARNEQFFGPGTRLTVL.

The genes are TRBV6-6 and TRBJ2-7; tentative D call: TRBD2 (5 bases). V lost 5 bases to trimming and J lost 3 bases, with 11 bases between them. From germline, CDR1 is MNHNY and CDR2 SVGAGI (reference sequence). The CDR3 spans 13 residues. The CDR3 coding sequence is TGTGCCAGCAGTCCCGGGGAGTTCTACGAGCAGTACTTC. Amino acid sequence: CASSPGEFYEQYF.

This rearrangement joins TRBV7-3 to TRBJ2-2; 8 bases agree with TRBD1. Germline assignment: CDR1 SGHTA and CDR2 FQGTGA. With V trimmed by 5 bases and J by 6 bases, 11 bases remained unmatched. The CDR3 consists of 16 residues. CDR3 amino acids: CASSPDRVGVAGELFF. The CDR3 DNA follows: TGTGCCAGCAGCCCGGACAGGGTTGGGGTGGCCGGGGAGCTGTTTTTT.

The chain has TRBV9 and TRBJ2-1, with 9 bases matching TRBD2. CDR3 length: 16 amino acids. J gave up 6 bases and V 2 bases, and 9 bases lay outside the gene matches. Germline values: CDR1 SGDLS, CDR2 YYNGEE. In DNA form, the CDR3 reads TGTGCCAGCAGCGTGGGGTTAGCGGGAGTCAGCAATGAGCAGTTCTTC. This encodes CASSVGLAGVSNEQFF.

V and J are TRBV15 and TRBJ1-2; tentative D call: TRBD1 (5 bases). The germline gives CDR1 LNHNV, CDR2 YYDKDF (reference sequence). The CDR3 sequence is 13 residues long. The V and J ends lost 3 bases and 7 bases respectively, with 12 bases between them. The CDR3 DNA reads as TGTGCCACCAGCAGCGGGGGTTGGGCTGGCTACACCTTC. Its protein product is CATSSGGWAGYTF.

This clone was observed a single time. This chain joins TRBV4-1 and TRBJ2-6; perhaps TRBD2 as D (5 bases). Germline V gives CDR1 MGHRA, CDR2 YSYEKL. There are 19 residues in the CDR3. Trimming took off 0 bases at V and 4 bases at J, with 19 bases between the two ends. The CDR3 DNA follows: TGCGCCAGCAGCCAAGAGGCGTCAGGAGGACCCCTCGGGGCCAACGTCCTGACTTTC. This gives the protein CASSQEASGGPLGANVLTF.

The chain is built from TRBV27 and TRBJ2-7; TRBD2 might be the D (6 bases). The V gene lost 6 bases and the J gene lost 4 bases, with 13 bases spanning the gap. This CDR3 has 13 amino acids. The germline V gene has CDR1 MNHEY and CDR2 SMNVEV (reference sequence). The chain's CDR3 is CASSISGVYEQYF. For the CDR3, the DNA is TGTGCCAGCAGCATTAGCGGAGTGTACGAGCAGTACTTC.

The V call is TRBV11-2, the J call TRBJ1-5; no clear D gene. CDR3 length: 14 amino acids. Trimming left V 1 base short and J 4 bases short, with 8 bases between. CDR1 is SGHAT and CDR2 is FQNNGV in the germline V gene. The CDR3 DNA reads TGTGCCAGCAGCTTAGGTGGCAGAAATCAGCCCCAGCATTTT. Encoded protein: CASSLGGRNQPQHF.

The chain has TRBV7-3 and TRBJ2-1; D is possibly TRBD2 (5 bases). V was trimmed by 2 bases and J by 7 bases, leaving 9 bases between them. Germline CDR1 and CDR2: SGHTA and FQGTGA. The CDR3 has 13 amino acids. This CDR3 is CASSLDYRNEQFF. DNA of the CDR3: TGTGCCAGCAGCTTAGACTATAGGAATGAGCAGTTCTTC.

This sequence joins TRBV7-2 and TRBJ2-7; 11 bases align to TRBD2. The CDR3 extends over 15 amino acids. The germline V gene has CDR1 SGHTA and CDR2 FQGNSA. Losses at the gene ends were 4 bases for V and 2 bases for J; bases not matched to a gene: 4. DNA for the CDR3: TGTGCCAGCAGCTCGACTAGCGGGGTCGCCTACGAGCAGTACTTC. It yields the protein CASSSTSGVAYEQYF. The full variable domain, in which reference TRBV7-2 and TRBJ2-7 provide the parts outside the CDR3, is GAGVSQSPSNKVTEKGKDVELRCDPISGHTALYWYRQSLGQGLEFLIYFQGNSAPDKSGLPSDRFSAERTGGSVSTLTIQRTQQEDSAVYLCASSSTSGVAYEQYFGPGTRLTVT.

This chain uses TRBV11-3 with TRBJ2-2; weak D call: TRBD2 (5 bases). This CDR3 contains 15 residues. Germline lookup yields CDR1 SGHNT and CDR2 YENEEA. Trimming left V 3 bases short and J 2 bases short, with 10 bases between. The CDR3 sequence: CASSLDSANTGELFF. The CDR3 bases are TGTGCCAGCAGCTTGGATAGCGCCAACACCGGGGAGCTGTTTTTT.

This clone occurred a few times. This chain links TRBV7-2 with TRBJ2-3, with unresolved D. The V gene lost 1 base and the J gene lost 5 bases, with 4 bases spanning the gap. The germline V gene encodes CDR1 SGHTA and CDR2 FQGNSA. CDR3 length: 12 amino acids. The CDR3 loop is CASSLVGDTQYF. The CDR3 coding sequence is TGTGCCAGCAGCTTAGTCGGAGATACGCAGTATTTT.

The chain combines TRBV28 with TRBJ2-1, with 11 nucleotides matching TRBD2. There are 17 residues in the CDR3. V trimming: 2 bases; J trimming: 6 bases; junction bases outside the gene matches: 9. CDR1 is MDHEN, CDR2 SYDVKM, per germline. The CDR3 region is CASSLQVAGGPLNEQFF. For the CDR3, the DNA is TGTGCCAGCAGTTTACAAGTAGCGGGAGGGCCCCTCAATGAGCAGTTCTTC.

The chain joins TRBV4-2 to TRBJ2-6; 12 nucleotides align to TRBD1. In germline, CDR1 is LGHNA, CDR2 YNFKEQ. Losses at the gene ends were 1 base for V and 0 bases for J; bases not matched to a gene: 4. The CDR3 totals 19 residues. The DNA for the CDR3 is TGTGCCAGCAGCCAAGGTGGGACAGGGGGCTTCTCTGGGGCCAACGTCCTGACTTTC. Translating it yields CASSQGGTGGFSGANVLTF.

The chain is built from TRBV5-4 and TRBJ2-7; possibly TRBD1 for D (5 bases). Trimming took 4 bases from V and 0 from J, leaving 14 bases between them. Germline-derived CDR1 and CDR2 are SGHNT and YYREEE (reference sequence). The CDR3 has 15 amino acids. CDR3 nucleotides: TGTGCCAGCAGCCCGGGCGGCAGGGACTCCTACGAGCAGTACTTC. Its translation is CASSPGGRDSYEQYF.

This chain uses TRBV30 with TRBJ1-1; 8 nucleotides agree with TRBD1. V trimming: 1 base; J trimming: 5 bases; junction bases outside the gene matches: 6. Germline V CDR1 and CDR2: GTSNPN, SVGIG (reference sequence). The CDR3 is 14 residues long. The CDR3, as DNA: TGTGCCTGGAGTGCTTGGACAGGGCGGACTGAAGCTTTCTTT. Translation gives CAWSAWTGRTEAFF.

This rearrangement joins TRBV7-9 to TRBJ2-7, with TRBD2 identical over 9 bases. The junction had 5 bases not matched to a gene; V was cut back by 5 bases and J by 3 bases. Germline-derived CDR1 and CDR2 are SEHNR and FQNEAQ (reference sequence). The CDR3 spans 14 residues. The CDR3 coding sequence is TGTGCCAGCAGCCCCGGGACTAGCAACTACGAGCAGTACTTC. This translates into CASSPGTSNYEQYF.

The rearrangement links TRBV10-3 to TRBJ1-2; 7 bases align to TRBD1. This CDR3 is built from 11 residues. Germline CDR1 and CDR2: ENHRY and SYGVKD. Unmatched junction bases numbered 2, after V lost 10 bases and J lost 3 bases. CDR3: CATGTDYGYTF. The CDR3 nucleotides are TGTGCCACCGGGACAGACTATGGCTACACCTTC.

The rearrangement joins TRBV21-1 to TRBJ1-5. TRBV21-1 is labeled a pseudogene. This CDR3 spans 19 amino acids. In DNA form, the CDR3 reads TGTGCCAGCAGCAAACACTATTGGCAGTGGACTTTAAGCAATCAGCCCCAGCATTTT. Its protein product is CASSKHYWQWTLSNQPQHF.

This chain connects TRBV19 to TRBJ2-7, with 7 bases identical to TRBD2. Germline CDR1 and CDR2: LNHDA and SQIVND (reference sequence). The CDR3 has 17 amino acids. V gave up 5 bases and J gave up 2 bases; unmatched junction bases: 15. The CDR3 is CASSSGGGGSRPYEQYF. In DNA, the CDR3 is TGTGCCAGTAGTTCCGGAGGCGGCGGGAGTAGACCCTACGAGCAGTACTTC. The full variable domain, with the rest looked up from reference TRBV19 and TRBJ2-7, is DGGITQSPKYLFRKEGQNVTLSCEQNLNHDAMYWYRQDPGQGLRLIYYSQIVNDFQKGDIAEGYSVSREKKESFPLTVTSAQKNPTAFYLCASSSGGGGSRPYEQYFGPGTRLTVT.

This clone was detected only once. The rearrangement joins TRBV27 to TRBJ1-1; D gene uncertain. Trimming removed 5 bases from V and 8 bases from J, with 15 bases in between. Germline lookup yields CDR1 MNHEY and CDR2 SMNVEV (reference sequence). CDR3 length: 13 residues. This chain's CDR3 is CASSPGPSAEAFF. The CDR3 region has the DNA TGTGCCAGCAGTCCGGGTCCGAGCGCGGAAGCTTTCTTT.

The rearrangement links TRBV7-2 to TRBJ2-2, with 13 bases identical to TRBD2. After removal of 3 bases from V and 4 bases from J, the junction contained 2 bases not matched to a gene. Germline V CDR1 and CDR2: SGHTA, FQGNSA. This CDR3 comprises 16 residues. CDR3 nucleotide sequence: TGTGCCAGCAGCTTGTGGACTAGCGGGAGCACCGGGGAGCTGTTTTTT. Translation: CASSLWTSGSTGELFF.

The chain uses TRBV7-9 and TRBJ2-1; 15 nucleotides align to TRBD2. V gave up 7 bases and J gave up 6 bases; unmatched junction bases: 10. This CDR3 has 17 amino acids. CDR1 and CDR2 from the germline V gene are SEHNR and FQNEAQ (reference sequence). The CDR3 is CASTRTSGRADGNEQFF. The CDR3 bases are TGTGCCAGCACCCGGACTAGCGGGAGGGCCGACGGCAATGAGCAGTTCTTC.